The 13 T cell receptor beta chains presented below share a single source sample, sequenced in a study of blood T cell repertoires in COVID-19. This table comes from immunoSEQ multiplex PCR, and its TCRdb copy is limited to in-frame clones, with some not included. This sample carries about 120,000 clones, about 83% of them seen once, and the ten largest clones take about an eighth. Sequenced: peripheral blood. The receptors stem from a man in his sixties with acute or convalescent COVID-19.

V gene TRBV3-1 (or the pseudogene TRBV3-2) combines with J gene TRBJ2-1, with 9 nucleotides matching TRBD2. The germline gives CDR1 LGHDT, CDR2 YNNKEL (reference sequence). With 3 bases clipped from V and 8 bases from J, the junction kept 11 bases outside the gene matches. There are 16 residues in the CDR3. CDR3 amino acids: CASSQAGAGGPYEQFF. The CDR3 DNA follows: TGTGCCAGCAGCCAGGCGGGGGCGGGAGGGCCTTATGAGCAGTTCTTC.

The chain links TRBV5-1 to TRBJ2-2, with D possibly matching TRBD2 (6 bases). Deletions cut 0 bases from V and 4 bases from J, with 16 bases between. CDR1 and CDR2 (germline): SGHRS, YFSETQ. The CDR3 is 17 residues long. CDR3 in amino acids: CASSLEQPGLGTGELFF. The CDR3, as DNA: TGCGCCAGCAGCTTGGAACAGCCGGGACTGGGCACCGGGGAGCTGTTTTTT.

This chain uses TRBV11-2 with TRBJ2-1, with TRBD2 as a possible D gene (6 bases). From germline, CDR1 is SGHAT and CDR2 FQNNGV. Trimming took 1 base from V and 7 from J, leaving 8 bases between them. The CDR3 contains 13 residues. The CDR3 reads CASSLGLGNEQFF. The CDR3 DNA is TGTGCCAGCAGCTTAGGACTAGGGAATGAGCAGTTCTTC.

The CDR3 loop is CASSLGTSGIDEQFF. CDR3 coding DNA: TGTGCCAGCAGCTTAGGGACTAGCGGCATAGATGAGCAGTTCTTC. The J gene is TRBJ2-1, the V gene TRBV7-9; 10 bases line up with TRBD2. Germline CDR1 reads SEHNR; CDR2 reads FQNEAQ (reference sequence). This CDR3 has 15 amino acids. The V gene end was trimmed by 1 base and the J gene end by 8 bases; junction bases not matched to a gene: 5.

V is TRBV28 and J is TRBJ2-2; 8 positions agree with TRBD1. The CDR3 has 16 amino acids. Germline CDR1 and CDR2: MDHEN and SYDVKM. V gave up 5 bases and J gave up 5 bases; unmatched junction bases: 10. The DNA of the CDR3 is TGTGCCAGCAGTGCGCCAGGGGGCGCCGGTACCGGGGAGCTGTTTTTT. Translating gives CASSAPGGAGTGELFF.

This chain links TRBV6-2 or TRBV6-3 with TRBJ1-5; tentatively, D is TRBD1 (6 bases). V lost 0 bases to trimming and J lost 4 bases, with 13 bases between them. The CDR3 sequence is 16 residues long. In germline, CDR1 is MNHEY, CDR2 SVGEGT. The CDR3 here is CASSYSIGQGNQPQHF. The CDR3 nucleotides read TGTGCCAGCAGTTACTCGATTGGTCAGGGGAATCAGCCCCAGCATTTT.

The CDR3 spells CSVVLAGAESGANVLTF. The CDR3 DNA follows: TGCAGCGTTGTGCTAGCGGGAGCCGAGTCTGGGGCCAACGTCCTGACTTTC. This chain uses TRBV29-1 with TRBJ2-6; 10 bases match TRBD2. Germline CDR1 reads SQVTM; CDR2 reads ANQGSEA. V was clipped by 4 bases and J by 1 base; unmatched bases: 7. CDR3 size: 17 residues.

The CDR3 DNA reads TGTGCCAGCAGTTTCGACGGAGGGACTAGCGGGCTGGAGTGGGATACGCAGTATTTT. It encodes CASSFDGGTSGLEWDTQYF. This rearrangement joins TRBV7-3 to TRBJ2-3, with TRBD2 matching over 12 bases. Germline assignment: CDR1 SGHTA and CDR2 FQGTGA. The CDR3 runs 19 residues. Germline trimming cut 6 bases from V and 6 bases from J; bases unmatched to any gene: 19.

In this sample, this clone turned up a few times. The rearrangement links TRBV19 to TRBJ2-6, with a tentative D call TRBD1 (6 bases). The germline V gene has CDR1 LNHDA and CDR2 SQIVND (reference sequence). Between the trimmed V and J ends, which lost 8 bases and 0 bases, there was a span of 14 bases. The CDR3 is 16 amino acids. CDR3 protein: CASRDILRSGANVLTF. The CDR3 DNA reads as TGTGCCAGTCGGGACATTTTGCGCTCTGGGGCCAACGTCCTGACTTTC.

The V call is TRBV28, the J call TRBJ1-1; D remains unclear. CDR3 size: 14 residues. CDR1 and CDR2 (germline): MDHEN, SYDVKM. V lost 2 bases and J lost 0, with 7 bases in between. CDR3 in amino acids: CASSLRLMNTEAFF. The CDR3 region has the DNA TGTGCCAGCAGTTTAAGACTCATGAACACTGAAGCTTTCTTT. Looking up the rest from reference TRBV28 and TRBJ1-1 gives the full variable domain: DVKVTQSSRYLVKRTGEKVFLECVQDMDHENMFWYRQDPGLGLRLIYFSYDVKMKEKGDIPEGYSVSREKKERFSLILESASTNQTSMYLCASSLRLMNTEAFFGQGTRLTVV.

This chain joins TRBV7-9 and TRBJ2-7; 7 positions agree with TRBD1. Germline V gives CDR1 SEHNR, CDR2 FQNEAQ (reference sequence). Unmatched junction bases numbered 4, after V lost 1 base and J lost 4 bases. The CDR3 runs 14 residues. The CDR3 nucleotides read TGTGCCAGCAGCTTAGTGGACAGGAATTACGAGCAGTACTTC. Translating it yields CASSLVDRNYEQYF.

The chain couples TRBV2 to TRBJ1-4, with a tentative D call TRBD1 (6 bases). This CDR3 region has 15 residues. The V gene lost 7 bases and the J gene lost 6 bases, with 18 bases spanning the gap. Looked up from germline, CDR1 is SNHLY and CDR2 is FYNNEI. The DNA of the CDR3 is TGTGCCAGCACCTCGAGGGGGAGCGGGGATGAAAAACTGTTTTTT. It is translated as CASTSRGSGDEKLFF.

The rearrangement uses TRBV3-1 (or the pseudogene TRBV3-2) and TRBJ2-3; D is uncertain. CDR1 is LGHDT and CDR2 is YNNKEL in the germline V gene (reference sequence). The V gene lost 5 bases and the J gene lost 4 bases, with 13 bases spanning the gap. CDR3 length: 14 amino acids. CDR3 in amino acids: CASSNSLRADTQYF. CDR3 DNA sequence: TGTGCCAGCAGCAATAGCTTAAGAGCAGATACGCAGTATTTT.